The source of this T cell receptor (beta chain) is a study of response to subunit inactivated influenza vaccine. TCRdb independently ran MiXCR on the RT-PCR reads; one entry per CDR3 protein. The table lists some 850,000 distinct CDR3 sequences, around a sixth of them singletons. The source is a man aged 45-60 years who received an inactivated influenza vaccine. The sample here was PBMCs from blood, taken 5 to 6 days after vaccination.

This CDR3 reads CASSPDRGEQNEKLFF. CDR3 nucleotides: TGTGCCAGCAGCCCGGACAGGGGGGAGCAAAATGAAAAACTGTTTTTT. The genes are TRBV3-1 and TRBJ1-4; 10 positions agree with TRBD1. Looked up from germline, CDR1 is LGHDT and CDR2 is YNNKEL (reference sequence). With V trimmed by 4 bases and J by 5 bases, 7 bases remained unmatched. There are 16 residues in the CDR3.